This record looks at one TCR beta chain sequence and its context. Its cognate antigen has yet to be identified. Base quality data are lacking; no much larger clone is found one base away. The library relied on the immunoSEQ multiplex PCR assay. What TCRdb holds here is the immuneACCESS table cut down to in-frame rearrangements. Part of the clones is not present; checked against another copy, under half of the missing clones reflect an unresolved V gene, and the others are unexplained. For this sample there are tens of thousands of clones; roughly nine tenths appear just once. About 4.9% of the sample belongs to the ten largest clones. This sample is part of a study of technical replicates of blood from a handful of donors (dated by TCRdb to about 2017). Material for sequencing was PBMCs. The source of this sequence is a human donor in good health. Some clones in this sample may be carry-over from other donors' samples.

The CDR3 protein is CASSVGTSGGAGEQFF. The DNA reads as follows: TGTGCCAGCAGCGTAGGAACTAGCGGGGGGGCGGGTGAGCAGTTCTTC. The V gene is TRBV9 and the J gene is TRBJ2-1, and TRBD2 aligns with 13 junction nucleotides. At the junction V is shortened by 0 bases and J by 9 bases; bases outside the gene matches: 6. The CDR3 holds 16 amino acids from the cysteine to the phenylalanine. Only the CDR3 portion is preserved as DNA: 48 bases, with reading frame beginning at the first base. The germline V gene gives CDR1 as SGDLS and CDR2 as YYNGEE.